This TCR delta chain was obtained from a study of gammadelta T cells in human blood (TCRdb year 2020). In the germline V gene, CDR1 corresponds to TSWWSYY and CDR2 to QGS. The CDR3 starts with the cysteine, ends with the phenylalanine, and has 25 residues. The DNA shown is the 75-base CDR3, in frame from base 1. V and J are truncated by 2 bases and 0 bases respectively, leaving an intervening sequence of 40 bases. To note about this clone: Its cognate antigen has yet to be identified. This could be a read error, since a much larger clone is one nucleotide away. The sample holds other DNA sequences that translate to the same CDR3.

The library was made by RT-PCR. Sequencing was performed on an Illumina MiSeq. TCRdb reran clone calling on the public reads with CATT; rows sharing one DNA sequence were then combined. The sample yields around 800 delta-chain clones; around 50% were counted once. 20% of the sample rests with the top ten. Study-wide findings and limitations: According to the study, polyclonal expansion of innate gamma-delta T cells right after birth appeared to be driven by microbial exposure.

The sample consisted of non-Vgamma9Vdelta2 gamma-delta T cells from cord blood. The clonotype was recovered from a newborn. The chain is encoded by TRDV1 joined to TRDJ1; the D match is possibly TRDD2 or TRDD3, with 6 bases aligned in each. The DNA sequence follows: TGTGCTCTTGGGGAAGGGAGCTTGACTATCCCGCTGGGGCCTATCCCTTCCATGTACACCGATAAACTCATCTTT. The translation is CALGEGSLTIPLGPIPSMYTDKLIF.